This T cell receptor beta chain is drawn from a study of response to subunit inactivated influenza vaccine (dated by TCRdb to the late 2010s). About the investigation overall: To follow how T cells responded to a trivalent subunit inactivated influenza vaccine, the researchers relied on deep quantitative profiling of the T cell receptor repertoire.

A remark on this clonotype: Its antigen specificity is not known. Per-nucleotide qualities are absent, and no much larger clonotype sits a single base away.

Library construction relied on RT-PCR. Instrument used: Illumina HiSeq 2500. TCRdb reprocessing: public reads trimmed at Q25 with fastp, clones called with MiXCR, in-frame beta chains kept. Each CDR3 protein gets just one entry, which takes the most common genes and DNA from the rows behind it. Across this sample there are 400,000 to 650,000 distinct CDR3 sequences, with approximately 7.2% seen only once. The top ten constitute 13% of the sample. The CDR3 runs 15 amino acids, cysteine and phenylalanine included. The retained sequence is limited to the CDR3, 45 bases, with the frame set at the first base. As encoded in the germline V gene, CDR1 is ENHRY while CDR2 is SYGVKD. V lost 3 bases and J lost 0 bases; the stretch between them is 9 bases long. Paper-wide results and their limitations: The authors suggested that each seasonal influenza vaccination may recruit only a limited number of new T cells.

The chain couples TRBV10-3 to TRBJ1-3; possibly the D gene is TRBD1, per 5 matching bases. Sample: PBMCs from blood, taken around 2 years after vaccination. The clonotype originates from a man aged 50 to 75 who received an inactivated influenza vaccine. Donor details come from another sample of the same person, matched by shared clones. CDR3 region: CAISDRANSGNTIYF. The DNA sequence follows: TGTGCCATCAGTGACAGGGCCAACTCTGGAAACACCATATATTTT.